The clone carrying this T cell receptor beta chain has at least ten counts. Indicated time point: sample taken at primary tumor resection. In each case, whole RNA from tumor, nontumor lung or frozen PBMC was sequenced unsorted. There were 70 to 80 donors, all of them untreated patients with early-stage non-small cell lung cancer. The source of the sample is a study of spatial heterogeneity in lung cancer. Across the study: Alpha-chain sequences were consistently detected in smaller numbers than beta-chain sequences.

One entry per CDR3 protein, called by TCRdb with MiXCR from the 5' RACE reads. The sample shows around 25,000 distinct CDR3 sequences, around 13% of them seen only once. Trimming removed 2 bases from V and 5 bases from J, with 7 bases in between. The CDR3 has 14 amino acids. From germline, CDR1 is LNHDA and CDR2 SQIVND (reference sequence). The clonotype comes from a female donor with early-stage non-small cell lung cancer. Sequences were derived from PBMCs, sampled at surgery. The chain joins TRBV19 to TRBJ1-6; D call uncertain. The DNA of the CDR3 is TGTGCCAGTAGTATACAGACCGATAATTCACCCCTCCACTTT. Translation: CASSIQTDNSPLHF.